These 11 T cell receptor beta chains share one sample of origin, sequenced in a study of T cell responses to AZD1222 COVID-19 vaccine. TCRdb's copy holds only in-frame clones and misses some; the assay was immunoSEQ multiplex PCR. The table shows about 120,000 clones, with about 85% occurring only once. The sequenced sample was peripheral blood, obtained on day 0 of AZD1222 vaccination. All receptors derive from an adult in good health.

The rearrangement uses TRBV5-1 and TRBJ2-3, with 10 bases fitting TRBD2. After removal of 5 bases from V and 1 base from J, the junction contained 4 bases not matched to a gene. Germline assignment: CDR1 SGHRS and CDR2 YFSETQ. This CDR3 is 15 amino acids long. CDR3 residues: CASRETSGGTDTQYF. CDR3 nucleotide sequence: TGCGCCAGCAGAGAAACTAGCGGGGGCACAGATACGCAGTATTTT.

The genes are TRBV3-1 (or the pseudogene TRBV3-2) and TRBJ1-1; possible D gene TRBD1, 6 bases. Trimming removed 5 bases from V and 1 base from J, with 11 bases in between. There are 14 residues in the CDR3. Per the germline V gene, CDR1 is LGHDT and CDR2 is YNNKEL (reference sequence). This chain's CDR3 is CASSRGATNTEAFF. The CDR3 DNA sequence: TGTGCCAGCAGCAGGGGGGCTACGAACACTGAAGCTTTCTTT.

The chain uses TRBV2 and TRBJ2-4; D is possibly TRBD1 (5 bases). The CDR3 contains 16 residues. Germline CDR1 and CDR2: SNHLY and FYNNEI. Trimming left V 6 bases short and J 2 bases short, with 17 bases between. The chain's CDR3 is CASRADSLTTKNIQYF. The CDR3 nucleotides are TGTGCCAGCAGGGCTGACAGTCTTACTACCAAAAACATTCAGTACTTC.

The chain has TRBV9 and TRBJ2-1; tentatively, D is TRBD2 (6 bases). The CDR3 extends over 13 amino acids. The germline V gene encodes CDR1 SGDLS and CDR2 YYNGEE. V was clipped by 4 bases and J by 5 bases, with 10 bases between them. CDR3 loop: CASSLGRNNEQFF. CDR3 DNA: TGTGCCAGCAGCCTCGGGAGAAACAATGAGCAGTTCTTC.

This sequence joins TRBV5-1 and TRBJ1-3; TRBD1 is a possible D gene (6 bases). Looked up from germline, CDR1 is SGHRS and CDR2 is YFSETQ. The CDR3 spans 14 residues. Trimming removed 2 bases at V and 4 bases at J, with 10 bases between. The CDR3 DNA reads as TGCGCCAGCAGCTTCGGGGGGCCAGGAAACACCATATATTTT. It is translated as CASSFGGPGNTIYF.

CDR3 in DNA: TGTGCCGGACAGGGGGTCCACACTGAAGCTTTCTTT. The encoded protein is CAGQGVHTEAFF. V is TRBV28 and J is TRBJ1-1; 10 nucleotides align to TRBD1. There are 12 residues in the CDR3. In germline, CDR1 is MDHEN, CDR2 SYDVKM. V dropped 11 bases and J dropped 3; count of bases not matched to a gene: 3.

In its sample, this clone was seen a few times. This chain joins TRBV19 and TRBJ1-5; no firm D call. There are 17 residues in the CDR3. V was clipped by 7 bases and J by 2 bases, with 21 bases between them. Germline CDR1 is LNHDA and CDR2 is SQIVND (reference sequence). This CDR3 reads CASIPSAQARGNQPQHF. DNA of the CDR3: TGTGCCAGTATTCCATCCGCCCAGGCGAGGGGCAATCAGCCCCAGCATTTT.

V and J are TRBV25-1 and TRBJ1-5; tentatively, D is TRBD1 (5 bases). Germline CDR1 MGHDK, CDR2 SYGVNS. V was shortened by 7 bases and J by 3 bases, with 13 bases between the two germline ends. This CDR3 is 14 amino acids long. The CDR3 sequence is CASKSQGNNQPQHF. CDR3 sequence (DNA): TGTGCCAGCAAATCGCAGGGCAACAATCAGCCCCAGCATTTT. The full variable domain, completed using reference TRBV25-1 and TRBJ1-5, is EADIYQTPRYLVIGTGKKITLECSQTMGHDKMYWYQQDPGMELHLIHYSYGVNSTEKGDLSSESTVSRIRTEHFPLTLESARPSHTSQYLCASKSQGNNQPQHFGDGTRLSIL.

The rearrangement joins TRBV11-3 to TRBJ1-2; 12 positions agree with TRBD1. The V gene's germline CDR1 is SGHNT and CDR2 YENEEA. The CDR3 has 16 amino acids. Unmatched junction bases numbered 6, after V lost 1 base and J lost 6 bases. In DNA, the CDR3 is TGTGCCAGCAGCTTAGGTGTGGGACAGGGGGCAAATGGCTACACCTTC. Protein product: CASSLGVGQGANGYTF.

This chain links TRBV28 with TRBJ1-1; the match to TRBD1 covers 7 bases. The germline V gene has CDR1 MDHEN and CDR2 SYDVKM. The V and J ends lost 3 bases and 5 bases, in that order; junction bases with no gene match: 6. The CDR3 length is 14 residues. The CDR3 here is CASSFPDRATEAFF. CDR3 bases: TGTGCCAGCAGTTTTCCCGACAGGGCGACTGAAGCTTTCTTT.

The rearrangement joins TRBV10-3 to TRBJ2-7; 8 bases fit TRBD1. Germline V CDR1 and CDR2: ENHRY, SYGVKD. The CDR3 consists of 17 residues. J was trimmed by 4 bases and V by 3 bases; bases with no gene match: 14. The CDR3 region is CAISDPAPAGGAYEQYF. The CDR3 DNA is TGTGCCATCAGTGACCCCGCCCCGGCAGGGGGCGCATACGAGCAGTACTTC.